The sequence of this T cell receptor beta chain was determined in a study of T-cell reconstitution after alpha-beta-depleted transplantation in children. This sample's TCRbeta library carried unique molecular identifier barcodes. TCRdb used MiXCR to reprocess the PCR reads, holding one entry per CDR3 protein. This sample yields 200,000 to 300,000 distinct CDR3 sequences, of which more than 10% are seen a single time; over 2% belongs to the top ten. The germline V gene encodes CDR1 DFQATT and CDR2 SNEGSKA (reference sequence). V lost 5 bases, J lost 3 bases, and 4 bases stayed unmatched. The CDR3 runs 16 residues. This clonotype was observed at least ten times.

This TCR came from a human donor who donated a stem cell graft to a child with acute lymphoblastic leukemia. Here the sequenced sample was PBMCs from the stem cell graft donor, taken from the stem cell graft. J is TRBJ2-6 and V is TRBV20-1, with TRBD2 matching 13 bases. The CDR3 DNA is TGCAGTGCTCCGGGGACTAGCGGGGTTGGGGCCAACGTCCTGACTTTC. Its translation: CSAPGTSGVGANVLTF.